Below are 20 T cell receptor beta chains sequenced from a single sample in a study of cytomegalovirus exposure and HLA in healthy donors (dated by TCRdb to the late 2010s). The library came from the immunoSEQ multiplex PCR assay. A mixture of 60 forward primers for TCR Vbeta segments and 13 reverse primers for TCR Jbeta segments was used in the multiplex PCR. Here the immuneACCESS table is served through TCRdb, limited to in-frame sequences with V and J called. Missing clones are a known gap in these copies; in checked studies unresolved V genes cover under half, and the rest lacks a known reason. A total of about 68,000 clones appear in this sample, 81% of them only once. The ten largest clonotypes hold 5% to 8.5% of the sample. Sequencing was done on a sample of PBMCs. The source is a human donor in good health.

This clone appeared a few times. The chain carries TRBV27 and TRBJ2-2; 15 bases are shared with TRBD2. Germline V gene data show CDR1 as MNHEY and CDR2 as SMNVEV (reference sequence). The length of the CDR3 is 18 residues. Trimming took 2 bases from V and 1 from J; bases not matched to a gene: 2. The CDR3 protein is CASSLEGLAGGNTGELFF. Written as DNA, the CDR3 is TGTGCCAGCAGTTTAGAGGGACTAGCGGGGGGGAACACCGGGGAGCTGTTTTTT.

The sample holds a few counts of this clone. The V call is TRBV19, the J call TRBJ2-3; weak D call: TRBD2 (7 bases). The CDR3 contains 15 residues. Germline V gene sequence: CDR1 LNHDA, CDR2 SQIVND (reference sequence). The V end was cut by 3 bases, the J end by 1 base, with 11 bases between. This CDR3 reads CASSIRGAGTDTQYF. The CDR3, as DNA: TGTGCCAGTAGTATTCGGGGGGCCGGCACAGATACGCAGTATTTT.

V is TRBV10-3 and J is TRBJ2-1; 14 bases align to TRBD2. Germline values: CDR1 ENHRY, CDR2 SYGVKD. This CDR3 has 14 residues. With 11 bases clipped from V and 8 bases from J, the junction kept 8 bases outside the gene matches. The CDR3 coding sequence is TGTGCCTCAACCCCGGGACTAGCGGGGGATGAGCAGTTCTTC. Translation: CASTPGLAGDEQFF.

The genes are TRBV7-3 and TRBJ2-3; maybe TRBD2 (7 bases). This CDR3 region has 15 residues. CDR1 and CDR2 (germline): SGHTA, FQGTGA. Trimming removed 0 bases at V and 8 bases at J, with 15 bases between. The CDR3 bases are TGTGCCAGCAGCTTAACCGAAGGGGGGAGGGGTACGCAGTATTTT. This gives the protein CASSLTEGGRGTQYF.

Details on this clone: This sample includes further DNA sequences coding for the same CDR3. This chain uses TRBV5-1 with TRBJ2-2; D might be TRBD2 (6 bases). CDR1 is SGHRS, CDR2 YFSETQ, per germline. Trimming cost V 6 bases and J 1 base, with 19 bases left between them. The CDR3 is made up of 17 amino acids. CDR3 sequence (DNA): TGCGCCAGCACCCGGGCTGGGAGGACGGGGAACACCGGGGAGCTGTTTTTT. Its translation: CASTRAGRTGNTGELFF. Using reference TRBV5-1 and TRBJ2-2 for the parts outside the CDR3, the full variable domain is KAGVTQTPRYLIKTRGQQVTLSCSPISGHRSVSWYQQTPGQGLQFLFEYFSETQRNKGNFPGRFSGRQFSNSRSEMNVSTLELGDSALYLCASTRAGRTGNTGELFFGEGSRLTVL.

The V gene is TRBV19, the J gene TRBJ1-3; D remains unclear. The germline CDR1 and CDR2 sequences are LNHDA and SQIVND (reference sequence). Between the trimmed V and J ends, which lost 7 bases and 1 base, there was a span of 5 bases. The CDR3 is 12 amino acids. The CDR3 sequence: CASTPSGNTIYF. The CDR3 nucleotides are TGTGCCAGTACCCCATCTGGAAACACCATATATTTT.

The genes are TRBV4-1 and TRBJ2-1; 7 nucleotides match TRBD2. The germline V gene has CDR1 MGHRA and CDR2 YSYEKL. CDR3 size: 14 residues. V shed 1 base and J 10 bases; nucleotides not matched to a gene: 7. The CDR3 bases are TGCGCCAGCAGCCAAGTACTCCGGGGGGAGGAGCAGTTCTTC. Protein product: CASSQVLRGEEQFF.

This clone occurred a few times. The chain combines TRBV5-6 with TRBJ1-6; tentative D call: TRBD1 (5 bases). This CDR3 contains 14 residues. The germline V gene has CDR1 SGHDT and CDR2 YYEEEE. The V and J ends lost 0 bases and 11 bases respectively, with 12 bases between them. The CDR3: CASSLAGGVTPLHF. The CDR3 DNA is TGTGCCAGCAGCTTGGCCGGGGGTGTTACACCCCTCCACTTT.

In this sample, this clone turned up a few times. The chain employs TRBV7-9 and TRBJ1-5, with D hard to call. The CDR3 is 15 amino acids. V was pared by 1 base and J by 4 bases, with 11 bases between. Germline loops: CDR1 SEHNR, CDR2 FQNEAQ (reference sequence). The CDR3 loop reads CASSLGIEGNQPQHF. The CDR3 bases are TGTGCCAGCAGCTTAGGGATAGAGGGTAATCAGCCCCAGCATTTT.

The gene calls are TRBV19 and TRBJ1-2; possible D gene TRBD1, 5 bases. Germline V gene sequence: CDR1 LNHDA, CDR2 SQIVND (reference sequence). Trimming took 3 bases from V and 4 from J, leaving 15 bases between them. CDR3 length: 15 residues. Written as DNA, the CDR3 is TGTGCCAGTAGTATTATGGGAGGGGCTCGCTATGGCTACACCTTC. It translates to CASSIMGGARYGYTF.

CDR3: CASSETGQGDYGYTF. The CDR3 coding sequence is TGTGCCAGCAGTGAAACAGGACAGGGGGATTATGGCTACACCTTC. The V call is TRBV25-1, the J call TRBJ1-2; 10 nucleotides agree with TRBD1. Unmatched junction bases numbered 5, after V lost 2 bases and J lost 5 bases. The CDR3 is 15 amino acids. In germline, CDR1 is MGHDK, CDR2 SYGVNS.

The genes are TRBV7-2 and TRBJ2-1; a possible D gene is TRBD2 (6 bases). The CDR3 is 13 residues long. Germline V CDR1 and CDR2: SGHTA, FQGNSA. V was pared by 5 bases and J by 5 bases, with 10 bases between. The CDR3, as DNA: TGTGCCAGCAGCGAGGGACTCAACAATGAGCAGTTCTTC. Translating it yields CASSEGLNNEQFF.

The rearrangement uses TRBV7-8 and TRBJ2-2; tentatively, D is TRBD1 (6 bases). The CDR3 runs to 15 residues. Germline V gene lookup returns CDR1 SGHVS and CDR2 FQNEAQ. Trimming pared 4 bases from V and 1 base from J, leaving 10 bases between. For the CDR3, the DNA is TGTGCCAGCAGCTCCCCGACAGGGAACACCGGGGAGCTGTTTTTT. Translation gives CASSSPTGNTGELFF.

This clone was detected a few times. V usage is TRBV29-1 and J usage is TRBJ1-2; D unclear. The CDR3 has 13 amino acids. The ends were cut back, 1 base at V and 4 bases at J, with 10 bases in the middle. Per germline, CDR1 SQVTM and CDR2 ANQGSEA. CDR3 protein: CSVEGEGSYGYTF. The CDR3 DNA is TGCAGCGTTGAAGGGGAGGGTTCCTATGGCTACACCTTC.

The CDR3 DNA reads TGTGCCACCAGCAGAGATCCCCCGGGGGACACTGAAGCTTTCTTT. It is translated as CATSRDPPGDTEAFF. The gene calls are TRBV15 and TRBJ1-1; D perhaps matches TRBD1 (5 bases). The V gene lost 0 bases and the J gene lost 3 bases, with 11 bases spanning the gap. Looked up from germline, CDR1 is LNHNV and CDR2 is YYDKDF (reference sequence). The CDR3 loop spans 15 amino acids.

This chain joins TRBV4-1 and TRBJ2-2, with 9 bases aligning to TRBD2. The ends lost 0 bases at V and 5 bases at J; junction bases unmatched: 13. The CDR3 has 19 amino acids. Germline lookup yields CDR1 MGHRA and CDR2 YSYEKL. This CDR3 reads CASSQEGGASGVNTGELFF. As DNA, the CDR3 is TGCGCCAGCAGCCAAGAAGGGGGAGCTAGCGGGGTGAATACCGGGGAGCTGTTTTTT.

CDR3 DNA: TGTGCCAGCAGCTTATTGACATTAGGTGAGCAGTTCTTC. This gives the protein CASSLLTLGEQFF. The gene calls are TRBV13 and TRBJ2-1; D call uncertain. The CDR3 covers 13 residues. The V and J ends lost 2 bases and 9 bases respectively, with 11 bases between them. Looked up from germline, CDR1 is PRHDT and CDR2 is FYEKMQ (reference sequence).

J is TRBJ1-5 and V is TRBV7-8; D gene uncertain. Germline assignment: CDR1 SGHVS and CDR2 FQNEAQ. The V and J ends lost 2 bases and 3 bases respectively, with 11 bases between them. The length of the CDR3 is 15 residues. The DNA of the CDR3 is TGTGCCAGCAGCTTACTACACAGTCCCAATCAGCCCCAGCATTTT. Translating gives CASSLLHSPNQPQHF.

The chain uses TRBV7-2 and TRBJ2-3; D perhaps matches TRBD2 (5 bases). Germline CDR1 reads SGHTA; CDR2 reads FQGNSA. V was shortened by 2 bases and J by 1 base, with 7 bases between the two germline ends. The CDR3 has 14 residues. The CDR3 is CASSLSGRTDTQYF. The DNA of the CDR3 is TGTGCCAGCAGCTTAAGCGGCCGCACAGATACGCAGTATTTT.

The V call is TRBV2, the J call TRBJ2-2, with D hard to call. The germline V gene has CDR1 SNHLY and CDR2 FYNNEI. V lost 6 bases to trimming and J lost 4 bases, with 12 bases between them. The CDR3 contains 14 residues. CDR3 sequence (DNA): TGTGCCAGCAGCAGATCAACCTCCACCGGGGAGCTGTTTTTT. This codes for CASSRSTSTGELFF.